This note documents a single TCR beta chain sequence. The sample is drawn from a study of blood T cell repertoires in COVID-19. Turning to the study itself: Samples of COVID-19 (acute and convalescent) were obtained from the United States, Italy and Spain. The analysed material was cDNA or gDNA that came from T cells, B-cell-depleted T cells, or PBMCs.

The assay was immunoSEQ multiplex PCR, and TCRdb's table has in-frame clones only and misses some. The repertoire holds about 140,000 clones, with roughly 81% as singletons. The CDR3 length is 14 residues. The germline V gene has CDR1 LGHDT and CDR2 YNNKEL (reference sequence). V was shortened by 3 bases and J by 2 bases, with 11 bases between the two germline ends. The chain employs TRBV3-1 (or the pseudogene TRBV3-2) and TRBJ2-7; no reliable D call. This TCR derives from a woman aged 45-65 years with active or convalescent COVID-19. Specimen: peripheral blood. CDR3 DNA: TGTGCCAGCAGCCAGCGGTCCCTAGCCTACGAGCAGTACTTC. Translation gives CASSQRSLAYEQYF.